This TCR beta chain stems from a study of T cell changes during pregnancy in multiple sclerosis (dated 2019 in TCRdb). For context, the study as a whole: The study looked at changes in the T cell repertoire across pregnancy in women with multiple sclerosis.

Library creation used the immunoSEQ multiplex PCR assay. TCRdb holds this immuneACCESS table with in-frame rearrangements only. Some clones are missing; in checked studies, unresolved V genes explain under half, and the rest has no known cause. The sample records tens of thousands of clones, approximately 92% of which are singletons. The ten largest clones add up to approximately 2.8% of the sample. A word on this clone: No antigen is known for it. No clone much larger than this one lies a single base away; base qualities are absent.

The CDR3 spans 16 residues, from the cysteine through the phenylalanine. The entry retains the CDR3 DNA only, 48 bases that are in frame from base 1. This material consisted of peripheral blood, taken in the third trimester of pregnancy. This receptor was identified in a female donor in good health, enrolled as a control in a pregnancy study. Recombination connected TRBV21-1 to TRBJ2-7; TRBD1 is taken as the D call from the table, unchecked against the DNA. TRBV21-1 is given as a pseudogene. In nucleotides, the sequence is TGTGCCAGCACCCCATTGATAAAGGACAGGTCCTACGAGCAGTACTTC. It is translated as CASTPLIKDRSYEQYF.